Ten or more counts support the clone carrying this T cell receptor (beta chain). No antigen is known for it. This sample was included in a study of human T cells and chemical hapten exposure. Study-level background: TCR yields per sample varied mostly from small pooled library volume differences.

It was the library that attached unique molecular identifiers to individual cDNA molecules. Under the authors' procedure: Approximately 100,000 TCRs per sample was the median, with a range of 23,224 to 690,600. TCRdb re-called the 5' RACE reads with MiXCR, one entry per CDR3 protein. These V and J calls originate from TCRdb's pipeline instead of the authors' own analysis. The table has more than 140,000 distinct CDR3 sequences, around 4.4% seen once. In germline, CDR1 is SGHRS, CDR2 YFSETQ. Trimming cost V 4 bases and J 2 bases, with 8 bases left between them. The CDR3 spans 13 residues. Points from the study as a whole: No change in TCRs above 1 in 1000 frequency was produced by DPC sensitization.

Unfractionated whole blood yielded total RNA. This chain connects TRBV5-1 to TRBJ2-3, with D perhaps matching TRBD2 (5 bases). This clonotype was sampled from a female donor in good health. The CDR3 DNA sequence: TGCGCCAGCAGCGAGGGCCCCACAGATACGCAGTATTTT. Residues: CASSEGPTDTQYF.